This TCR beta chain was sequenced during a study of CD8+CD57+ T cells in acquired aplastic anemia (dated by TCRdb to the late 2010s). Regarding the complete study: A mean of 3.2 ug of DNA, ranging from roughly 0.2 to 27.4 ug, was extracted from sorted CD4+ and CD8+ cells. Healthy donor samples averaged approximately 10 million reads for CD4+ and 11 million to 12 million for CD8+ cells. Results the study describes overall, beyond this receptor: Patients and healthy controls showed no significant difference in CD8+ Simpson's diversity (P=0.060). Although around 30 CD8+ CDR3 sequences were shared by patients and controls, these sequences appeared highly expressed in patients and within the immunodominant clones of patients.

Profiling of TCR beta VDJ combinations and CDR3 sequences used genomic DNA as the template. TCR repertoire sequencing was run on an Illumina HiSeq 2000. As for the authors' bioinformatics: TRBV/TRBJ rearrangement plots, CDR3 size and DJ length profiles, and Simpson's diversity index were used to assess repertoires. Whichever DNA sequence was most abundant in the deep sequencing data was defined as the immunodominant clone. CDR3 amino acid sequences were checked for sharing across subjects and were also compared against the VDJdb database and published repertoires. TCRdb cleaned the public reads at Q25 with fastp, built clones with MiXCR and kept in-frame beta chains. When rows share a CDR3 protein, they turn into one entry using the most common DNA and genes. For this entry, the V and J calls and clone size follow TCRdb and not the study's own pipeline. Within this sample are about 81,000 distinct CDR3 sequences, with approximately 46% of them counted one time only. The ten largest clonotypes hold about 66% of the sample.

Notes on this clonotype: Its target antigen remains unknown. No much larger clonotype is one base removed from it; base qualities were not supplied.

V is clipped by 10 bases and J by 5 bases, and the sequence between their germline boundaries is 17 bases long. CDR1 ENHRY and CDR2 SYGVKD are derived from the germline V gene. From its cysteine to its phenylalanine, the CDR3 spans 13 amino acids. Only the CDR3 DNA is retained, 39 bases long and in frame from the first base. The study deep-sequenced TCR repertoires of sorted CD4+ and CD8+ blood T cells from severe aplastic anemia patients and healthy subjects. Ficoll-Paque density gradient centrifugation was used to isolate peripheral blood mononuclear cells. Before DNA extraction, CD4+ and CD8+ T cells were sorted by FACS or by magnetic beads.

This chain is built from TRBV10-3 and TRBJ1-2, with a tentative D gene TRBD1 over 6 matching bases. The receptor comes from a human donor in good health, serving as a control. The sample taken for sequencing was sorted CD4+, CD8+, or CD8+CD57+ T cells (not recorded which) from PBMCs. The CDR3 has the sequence CATSSKGGYGYTF. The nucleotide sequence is TGTGCCACATCCTCTAAGGGGGGATATGGCTACACCTTC.